This TCR beta chain was found in a study of blood T cell repertoires in COVID-19. Study-level background: Samples taken during acute and convalescent COVID-19 were collected in the United States, Italy and Spain. PBMCs, B-cell-depleted T cells, or T cells provided the cDNA or gDNA that made up the material.

Assay used: immunoSEQ multiplex PCR; TCRdb lists only in-frame clones, some missing. The profile covers roughly 280,000 clones, with 80% to 90% appearing a single time and less than 2.5% taken by the ten largest. All enrollees were about 18 to 90 years old and from roughly 22 US areas. Cohorts were assigned according to the clinical history that participants reported. This receptor was obtained from a woman aged 18-30 years who had recovered from COVID-19. Sequencing input: PBMCs or T cells enriched from blood (not recorded which).

The chain's CDR3 is CASSIDPGVDIQYF. Here the CDR3 DNA reads TGTGCCAGTAGTATAGATCCCGGGGTAGACATTCAGTACTTC. The chain combines TRBV19 with TRBJ2-4, with D possibly being TRBD2 (5 bases). The CDR3 totals 14 residues. Trimming took 0 bases from V and 8 from J, leaving 11 bases between them. Germline lookup yields CDR1 LNHDA and CDR2 SQIVND (reference sequence).